Below are 31 T cell receptor beta chains sequenced from a single sample in a study of vaccination effects on CD4 cells after COVID-19. At the end of about ten days of culture, CD4+ T cells were isolated. Subjects were given two BNT162b2 or mRNA-1273 vaccine doses. For these receptors, no antigen is known. Method: immunoSEQ multiplex PCR; TCRdb's copy keeps in-frame clones and lacks some. The sample shows some 47,000 clones, roughly 72% of them seen only once. This sample comprised CD4+ T cells from PBMCs cultured without peptide, obtained after COVID-19 vaccination. The receptors derive from a human donor who received a COVID-19 vaccine.

Only one count was recorded for this clone. The chain carries TRBV7-7 and TRBJ2-7; D unclear. V was cut by 1 base and J by 1 base, with 8 bases left in between. Looked up from germline, CDR1 is SSHAT and CDR2 is FNYEAQ (reference sequence). The CDR3 runs 14 residues. CDR3 sequence reads: CASSLGVGSYEQYF. CDR3 nucleotide sequence: TGTGCCAGCAGCTTAGGTGTAGGTTCCTACGAGCAGTACTTC.

The genes are TRBV12-5 and TRBJ2-3; possibly TRBD2 for D (5 bases). This CDR3 contains 16 residues. CDR1 is LGHNT and CDR2 is FRNRAP in the germline V gene. Trimming removed 6 bases from V and 0 bases from J, with 16 bases in between. CDR3 bases: TGTGCTAGTGGACCGAAGAGGGCCCATAGCACAGATACGCAGTATTTT. Amino acids: CASGPKRAHSTDTQYF.

V is TRBV7-8 and J is TRBJ1-4; 8 bases map to TRBD1. The CDR3 is 14 residues long. Unmatched junction bases numbered 1, after V lost 1 base and J lost 6 bases. The germline V gene has CDR1 SGHVS and CDR2 FQNEAQ. CDR3 nucleotides: TGTGCCAGCAGCTTAGGACAGGGGTATGAAAAACTGTTTTTT. Residues: CASSLGQGYEKLFF.

This clone has only a few counts. The chain uses TRBV3-1 (or the pseudogene TRBV3-2) and TRBJ2-3; 13 bases fit TRBD2. The CDR3 length is 15 residues. Trimming cost V 6 bases and J 6 bases; bases outside gene matches: 6. In germline, CDR1 is LGHDT, CDR2 YNNKEL (reference sequence). The CDR3 protein is CASRSGLAGADTQYF. CDR3 in DNA: TGTGCCAGCAGATCCGGACTAGCGGGAGCCGATACGCAGTATTTT.

The chain combines TRBV2 with TRBJ2-7; the D is unclear. V gave up 9 bases and J gave up 3 bases, with 9 bases separating them. Germline CDR1 reads SNHLY; CDR2 reads FYNNEI. This CDR3 is 11 amino acids long. CDR3 DNA: TGTGCCAGTTCCGGGTACTACGAGCAGTACTTC. It yields the protein CASSGYYEQYF.

This clone was detected a few times. This sequence joins TRBV10-2 and TRBJ2-5; D call uncertain. V was clipped by 10 bases and J by 6 bases, with 21 bases between them. CDR1 is WSHSY and CDR2 is SAAADI in the germline V gene. CDR3 length equals 14 residues. CDR3 sequence: CATSPSGSRQTQYF. As DNA, the CDR3 is TGCGCCACCTCCCCCTCGGGTAGCCGCCAGACCCAGTACTTC.

The rearrangement uses TRBV19 and TRBJ1-1; 7 positions match TRBD1. CDR1 LNHDA and CDR2 SQIVND come from the germline V gene (reference sequence). After removal of 6 bases from V and 11 bases from J, the junction contained 6 bases not matched to a gene. This CDR3 has 11 amino acids. DNA for the CDR3: TGTGCCAGTAGGAACAGGGGATGGGCTTTCTTT. Its protein is CASRNRGWAFF.

The chain employs TRBV6-5 and TRBJ1-1; no clear D gene. Between the trimmed V and J ends, which lost 5 bases and 1 base, there was a span of 8 bases. The CDR3 runs 13 residues. From germline, CDR1 is MNHEY and CDR2 SVGAGI. CDR3 loop: CASSNQANTEAFF. The CDR3 nucleotides are TGTGCCAGCAGTAACCAGGCGAACACTGAAGCTTTCTTT.

V is TRBV4-1 and J is TRBJ1-1; D ambiguous. Germline values: CDR1 MGHRA, CDR2 YSYEKL. There are 13 residues in the CDR3. Trimming took 0 bases from V and 3 from J, leaving 5 bases between them. CDR3 sequence (DNA): TGCGCCAGCAGCCAAGAAAGGGACACTGAAGCTTTCTTT. Translated: CASSQERDTEAFF.

V usage is TRBV25-1 and J usage is TRBJ2-2; 9 bases fit TRBD2. V dropped 2 bases and J dropped 1; count of bases not matched to a gene: 5. Per germline, CDR1 MGHDK and CDR2 SYGVNS. The CDR3 covers 17 residues. The CDR3 coding sequence is TGTGCCAGCAGTGAACCGGGCGGGAGGGTGAACACCGGGGAGCTGTTTTTT. It encodes CASSEPGGRVNTGELFF.

J is TRBJ2-4 and V is TRBV10-3, with 8 bases that match TRBD1. CDR3 length: 12 residues. Germline V lookup: CDR1 ENHRY, CDR2 SYGVKD. V lost 6 bases, J lost 5 bases, and 0 bases stayed unmatched. CDR3 DNA: TGTGCCATCAGGGGACAGGAAAACATTCAGTACTTC. Amino acid sequence: CAIRGQENIQYF.

J is TRBJ1-1 and V is TRBV19; D is ambiguous. V lost 9 bases and J lost 0, with 11 bases in between. Germline CDR1 reads LNHDA; CDR2 reads SQIVND (reference sequence). The CDR3 totals 13 residues. The CDR3 region is CASEEGLNTEAFF. The CDR3, as DNA: TGTGCCAGCGAAGAGGGTCTGAACACTGAAGCTTTCTTT.

This chain uses TRBV21-1 with TRBJ2-4; the tabulated D call, TRBD1, remains unverified against the DNA. TRBV21-1 is termed a pseudogene. The CDR3 runs to 20 residues. The CDR3 is CASSKPRTGFIQIAKNIQYF. CDR3 bases: TGTGCCAGCAGCAAACCCAGGACAGGGTTCATCCAGATAGCCAAAAACATTCAGTACTTC.

In its sample, this clone was seen a few times. This rearrangement joins TRBV2 to TRBJ1-3; D not certain. The CDR3 is made up of 12 amino acids. Deletions cut 9 bases from V and 0 bases from J, with 6 bases between. CDR1 is SNHLY and CDR2 is FYNNEI in the germline V gene. The CDR3 region is CASQSSGNTIYF. The CDR3 coding sequence is TGTGCCAGTCAGAGCTCTGGAAACACCATATATTTT.

This clone was counted once. The rearrangement uses TRBV3-1 (or the pseudogene TRBV3-2) and TRBJ2-4, with TRBD2 matching 8 bases. The CDR3 totals 18 residues. Germline V gene lookup returns CDR1 LGHDT and CDR2 YNNKEL (reference sequence). The V gene end was trimmed by 2 bases and the J gene end by 0 bases; junction bases not matched to a gene: 9. This chain's CDR3 is CASSQTSGLQLAKNIQYF. The CDR3 DNA reads TGTGCCAGCAGCCAAACTAGCGGCCTACAACTAGCCAAAAACATTCAGTACTTC.

The CDR3 bases are TGTGCCAGCAGCAAGGCTTGGGCAGGGATCAGGGAAGAGCAGTTCTTC. Its translation is CASSKAWAGIREEQFF. The chain carries TRBV21-1 and TRBJ2-1; the table calls TRBD1, which could not be checked here. TRBV21-1 is noted as a pseudogene. The CDR3 loop spans 16 amino acids.

The rearrangement links TRBV12-3 or TRBV12-4 to TRBJ2-7; D is perhaps TRBD1 or TRBD2 (6 bases each). The V end lost 3 bases, the J end lost 7 bases, and 13 bases lay between the germline ends. The CDR3 runs to 13 residues. CDR3 nucleotides: TGTGCCAGCAGTTTTTACGGGGGCCTGGAGCAGTACTTC. This sequence encodes CASSFYGGLEQYF.

The gene calls are TRBV5-4 and TRBJ1-4; a possible D gene is TRBD1 (5 bases). Germline-derived CDR1 and CDR2 are SGHNT and YYREEE (reference sequence). The CDR3 extends over 12 amino acids. V was clipped by 0 bases and J by 12 bases, with 9 bases between them. CDR3 nucleotide sequence: TGTGCCAGCAGCTTGGACGCGGGGGAACTGTTTTTT. It specifies CASSLDAGELFF.

V gene TRBV6-5 combines with J gene TRBJ1-2; D remains unclear. The germline gives CDR1 MNHEY, CDR2 SVGAGI. This CDR3 has 14 amino acids. The V and J ends lost 0 bases and 0 bases respectively, with 5 bases between them. In nucleotides, the CDR3 is TGTGCCAGCAGTTACTCAGCATCTAACTATGGCTACACCTTC. Encoded protein: CASSYSASNYGYTF.

This clone was counted between two and nine times. This chain links TRBV5-4 with TRBJ1-2, with D unresolved. The CDR3 sequence is 13 residues long. Germline CDR1 is SGHNT and CDR2 is YYREEE (reference sequence). V gave up 4 bases and J gave up 6 bases, with 13 bases separating them. The DNA for the CDR3 is TGTGCCAGCAGCCTGACGACGGTAAATGGCTACACCTTC. This encodes CASSLTTVNGYTF.

Details on this clone: The same CDR3 is also encoded by other DNA sequences in this sample. The chain couples TRBV7-2 to TRBJ2-7; D may be TRBD2 (5 bases). The V gene's germline CDR1 is SGHTA and CDR2 FQGNSA. Trimming removed 5 bases from V and 3 bases from J, with 14 bases in between. The CDR3 loop spans 14 amino acids. CDR3 DNA: TGTGCCAGCAGCCTCGGCGTGGGAGTCTACGAGCAGTACTTC. This encodes CASSLGVGVYEQYF.

The genes are TRBV27 and TRBJ2-3; the D is unclear. The CDR3 sequence is 14 residues long. Trimming removed 8 bases from V and 0 bases from J, with 12 bases in between. Germline V gene sequence: CDR1 MNHEY, CDR2 SMNVEV (reference sequence). CDR3 DNA: TGTGCCAGCCCTCTTACTCTGAGCACAGATACGCAGTATTTT. Translating gives CASPLTLSTDTQYF.

The genes are TRBV12-3 or TRBV12-4 and TRBJ2-1, with D possibly matching TRBD1 (5 bases). Trimming took 6 bases from V and 7 from J, leaving 10 bases between them. The CDR3 runs 12 residues. The CDR3 bases are TGTGCCAGCAGGGGGCTGGAAAATGAGCAGTTCTTC. Amino acids: CASRGLENEQFF.

The rearrangement uses TRBV3-1 (or the pseudogene TRBV3-2) and TRBJ1-1; D call uncertain. CDR1 and CDR2 (germline): LGHDT, YNNKEL (reference sequence). Deletions cut 1 base from V and 1 base from J, with 7 bases between. The CDR3 runs 14 residues. For the CDR3, the DNA is TGTGCCAGCAGCCAAGGGACCCGGAACACTGAAGCTTTCTTT. Its protein is CASSQGTRNTEAFF.

Regarding this clone: A read error may account for a junction end that differs from germline. The CDR3 DNA follows: TGCGCCAGCAGCCAAGATTTCGTCGGGGACTGGCCCAATGGGCAGTTCTTC. The encoded protein is CASSQDFVGDWPNGQFF. The V call is TRBV4-1, the J call TRBJ2-1; weak D call: TRBD2 (6 bases). This CDR3 has 17 residues. CDR1 and CDR2 (germline): MGHRA, YSYEKL.

The gene calls are TRBV19 and TRBJ2-1, with 10 bases aligning to TRBD2. This CDR3 spans 14 amino acids. Trimming removed 4 bases from V and 9 bases from J; junction bases left unmatched: 6. Looked up from germline, CDR1 is LNHDA and CDR2 is SQIVND (reference sequence). The CDR3 DNA sequence: TGTGCCAGTAGTAAGGGGACTAGCGCGAGTGAGCAGTTCTTC. It encodes CASSKGTSASEQFF. Full variable domain (missing parts from reference TRBV19 and TRBJ2-1): DGGITQSPKYLFRKEGQNVTLSCEQNLNHDAMYWYRQDPGQGLRLIYYSQIVNDFQKGDIAEGYSVSREKKESFPLTVTSAQKNPTAFYLCASSKGTSASEQFFGPGTRLTVL.

V usage is TRBV19 and J usage is TRBJ1-1; D is unclear. This CDR3 comprises 15 residues. Germline assignment: CDR1 LNHDA and CDR2 SQIVND (reference sequence). V was pared by 8 bases and J by 1 base, with 17 bases between. Here the CDR3 reads CASHDPSGGNTEAFF. CDR3 in DNA: TGTGCCAGTCACGACCCTTCGGGCGGGAACACTGAAGCTTTCTTT.

This clone showed up just a few times. V is TRBV6-5 and J is TRBJ2-2; D call uncertain. The CDR3 is 13 residues long. Germline assignment: CDR1 MNHEY and CDR2 SVGAGI. Trimming shortened V by 3 bases and J by 7 bases, and 9 bases separated the two germline ends. The CDR3 DNA is TGTGCCAGCAGTTATCCGTCGGTCGGGGAGCTGTTTTTT. It encodes CASSYPSVGELFF.

The CDR3 region is CASSGLAGVRNEQFF. The DNA for the CDR3 is TGTGCCAGTAGCGGACTAGCGGGAGTTCGGAATGAGCAGTTCTTC. J is TRBJ2-1 and V is TRBV19, with 13 positions matching TRBD2. V was clipped by 6 bases and J by 7 bases; unmatched bases: 6. This CDR3 has 15 amino acids. Germline V gene lookup returns CDR1 LNHDA and CDR2 SQIVND (reference sequence).

Written as DNA, the CDR3 is TGTGCCAGCAGATTTCCGGGACTCAAATTCAATGAGCAGTTCTTC. Translating it yields CASRFPGLKFNEQFF. V and J are TRBV6-5 and TRBJ2-1, with a weak D call TRBD2 (6 bases). The germline V gene encodes CDR1 MNHEY and CDR2 SVGAGI. The CDR3 is 15 amino acids. Trimming removed 6 bases at V and 6 bases at J, with 18 bases between.

V is TRBV29-1 and J is TRBJ1-1, with D hard to call. This CDR3 contains 13 residues. Germline-derived CDR1 and CDR2 are SQVTM and ANQGSEA. Trimming took 6 bases from V and 7 from J, leaving 18 bases between them. CDR3 sequence (DNA): TGCAGCGTGAAGGACCGAGGGCTCGGTGAAGCTTTCTTT. Protein product: CSVKDRGLGEAFF.